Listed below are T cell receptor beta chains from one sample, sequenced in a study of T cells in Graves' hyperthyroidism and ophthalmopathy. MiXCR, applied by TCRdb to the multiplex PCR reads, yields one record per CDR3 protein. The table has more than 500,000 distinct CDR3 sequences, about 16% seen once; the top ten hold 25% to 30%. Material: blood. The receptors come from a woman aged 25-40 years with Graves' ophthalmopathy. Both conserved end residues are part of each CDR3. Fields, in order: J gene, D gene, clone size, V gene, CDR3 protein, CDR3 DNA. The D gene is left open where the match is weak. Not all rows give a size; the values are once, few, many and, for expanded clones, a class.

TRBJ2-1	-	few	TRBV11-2	CASSLSGENFF	TGTGCCAGCAGCTTATCAGGGGAAAATTTCTTC
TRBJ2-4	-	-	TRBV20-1	CSARASVAKNIQYF	TGCAGTGCTAGGGCTAGCGTTGCCAAAAACATTCAGTACTTC
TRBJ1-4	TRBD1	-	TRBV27	CASSPGTGGVLAEKLFF	TGTGCCAGCAGCCCCGGGACAGGGGGCGTATTAGCTGAAAAACTGTTTTTT
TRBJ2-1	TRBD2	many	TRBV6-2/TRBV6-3	CASSEGLAGVEQFF	TGTGCCAGCAGTGAGGGACTAGCGGGAGTTGAGCAGTTCTTC
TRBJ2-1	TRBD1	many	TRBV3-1	CASSQTGTGNNEQFF	TGTGCCAGCAGCCAAACCGGGACAGGCAACAATGAGCAGTTCTTC
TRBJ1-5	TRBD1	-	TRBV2	CASSVGTAPQPQHF	TGTGCCAGCAGTGTAGGGACAGCCCCCCAGCCCCAGCATTTT
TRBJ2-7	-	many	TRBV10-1	CASSVQVSYEQYF	TGCGCCAGCAGTGTTCAGGTCTCCTACGAGCAGTACTTC
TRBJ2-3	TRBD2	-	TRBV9	CASSPRGEADTQYF	TGTGCCAGCAGCCCCCGGGGGGAGGCGGATACGCAGTATTTT
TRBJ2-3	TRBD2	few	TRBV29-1	CSVEGGSRRELDTQYF	TGCAGCGTCGAAGGTGGGAGCCGGCGGGAGTTAGATACGCAGTATTTT
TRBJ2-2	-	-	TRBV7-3	CASSLRVPGNTGELFF	TGTGCCAGCAGCTTAAGGGTTCCGGGGAACACCGGGGAGCTGTTTTTT
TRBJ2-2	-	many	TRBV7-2	CASSFMGTGELFF	TGTGCCAGCAGCTTCATGGGCACCGGGGAGCTGTTTTTT
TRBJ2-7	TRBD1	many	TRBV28	CASRIGQVGIAEQYF	TGTGCCAGCAGAATCGGACAGGTCGGTATCGCCGAGCAGTACTTC
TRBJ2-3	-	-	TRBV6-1	CASSEAYGDTQYF	TGTGCCAGCAGTGAAGCGTACGGGGATACGCAGTATTTT
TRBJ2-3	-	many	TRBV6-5	CASSYSSRLTNTDTQYF	TGTGCCAGCAGTTACTCGAGCCGACTAACCAACACAGATACGCAGTATTTT
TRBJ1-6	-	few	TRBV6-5	CASSYSPKRFSSYNSPLHF	TGTGCCAGCAGTTACTCGCCTAAGAGGTTCAGCTCCTATAATTCACCCCTCCACTTT
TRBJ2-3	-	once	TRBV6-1	CASREDDQSTDTQYF	TGTGCCAGCAGGGAGGACGACCAGAGCACAGATACGCAGTATTTT
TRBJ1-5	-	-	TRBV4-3	CASSQAWQKNQPQHF	TGCGCCAGCAGCCAAGCATGGCAGAAAAATCAGCCCCAGCATTTT
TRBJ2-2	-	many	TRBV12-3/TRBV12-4	CASSRPGGWANTGELFF	TGTGCCAGCAGCCGCCCCGGGGGTTGGGCGAACACCGGGGAGCTGTTTTTT
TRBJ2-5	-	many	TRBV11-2	CASSLMGAWETQYF	TGTGCCAGCAGCTTAATGGGGGCTTGGGAGACCCAGTACTTC
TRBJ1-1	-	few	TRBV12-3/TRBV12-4	CASGMGRGRGVNTEAFF	TGTGCCAGCGGTATGGGAAGGGGCCGTGGGGTGAACACTGAAGCTTTCTTT
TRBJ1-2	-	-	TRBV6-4	CASSYSGAGTYGYTF	TGTGCCAGCAGTTACTCAGGTGCGGGTACCTATGGCTACACCTTC
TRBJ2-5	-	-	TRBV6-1	CASSGQGEGTQYF	TGTGCCAGCAGTGGGCAGGGAGAAGGGACCCAGTACTTC
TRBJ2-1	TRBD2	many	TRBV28	CASRLDSGSTYNEQFF	TGTGCCAGCAGGCTAGATAGCGGGAGTACCTACAATGAGCAGTTCTTC